This TCR beta chain was found in a study of control samples from healthy donors and cancer patients. Assay used: immunoSEQ multiplex PCR; TCRdb lists only in-frame clones, some missing. The sample yields approximately 100,000 clones, roughly 92% seen once. The trim removed 3 bases at V and 7 bases at J, leaving 13 bases unmatched. Germline values: CDR1 SGHAT, CDR2 FQNNGV. CDR3 size: 17 residues. The source of this sequence is a human donor in good health. The donor label of this sample is uncertain. The V call is TRBV11-2, the J call TRBJ2-1, with 9 bases fitting TRBD1. The sequenced sample was blood. The CDR3 protein is CASSFTTGGNRRNEQFF. The CDR3 DNA follows: TGTGCCAGCAGCTTCACGACAGGGGGAAACCGCCGGAATGAGCAGTTCTTC.